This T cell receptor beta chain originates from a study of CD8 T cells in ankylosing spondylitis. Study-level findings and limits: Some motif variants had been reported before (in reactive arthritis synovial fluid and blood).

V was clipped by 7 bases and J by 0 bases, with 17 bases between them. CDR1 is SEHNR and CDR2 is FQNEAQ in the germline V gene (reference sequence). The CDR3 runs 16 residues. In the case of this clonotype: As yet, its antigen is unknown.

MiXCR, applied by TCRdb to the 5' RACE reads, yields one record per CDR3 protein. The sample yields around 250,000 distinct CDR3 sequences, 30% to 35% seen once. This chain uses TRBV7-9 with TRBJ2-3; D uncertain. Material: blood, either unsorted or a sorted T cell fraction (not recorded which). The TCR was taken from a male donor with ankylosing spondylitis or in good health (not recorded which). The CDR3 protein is CASTPGTYFSTDTQYF. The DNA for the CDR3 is TGTGCCAGCACCCCGGGCACATACTTTAGCACAGATACGCAGTATTTT.